This TCR beta chain derives from a study of blood T cell repertoires in COVID-19. Study information: Samples came from the United States, Italy and Spain, spanning acute and convalescent COVID-19. In each case, the material was cDNA or gDNA derived from T cells, B-cell-depleted T cells, or PBMCs.

Trimming shortened V by 3 bases and J by 7 bases, and 17 bases separated the two germline ends. Germline V gene lookup returns CDR1 SGHRS and CDR2 YFSETQ. This CDR3 contains 14 residues. Per the original methods: Amplification with reference gene primers provided the estimates of nucleated cell counts. Measured with immunoSEQ multiplex PCR; TCRdb has only the in-frame clones, and not every one. D and trimming were read from the DNA, whereas the V and J calls and clone size are those reported in that table. The sample consists of about 400,000 clones, less than 90% of them appearing once. Only one count was recorded for this clone. The Seattle patients, enrolled during active infection, were followed longitudinally.

This clonotype originated in a woman aged 55-69 years with COVID-19, enrolled during active disease. The chain recombines TRBV5-1 with TRBJ2-7, with D tentatively TRBD2 (6 bases). The sequencing input was peripheral blood. CDR3 coding DNA: TGCGCCAGCAGCTCGATGGACACGGCGGGAGAGCAGTACTTC. Amino acids: CASSSMDTAGEQYF.